Below are 8 T cell receptor beta chains sequenced from a single sample in a study of human T cells and chemical hapten exposure. TCRdb re-called the RACE reads through MiXCR, storing one row per CDR3 protein. The profile shows around 70,000 distinct CDR3 sequences, 11% of them singletons. Time point defined: patch test 3, about 24 weeks after DPC sensitization. Specified treatment: therapeutic diphenylcyclopropenone sensitization with weekly scalp DPC. Sequenced material: whole blood, taken in connection with sensitization to the hapten diphenylcyclopropenone (DPC). These TCRs come from a woman aged 50 to 60 with alopecia areata. Some clones in this sample may be carry-over from other donors' samples.

This clonotype has a count of ten or more. The rearrangement links TRBV29-1 to TRBJ2-5; possible D gene TRBD1, 6 bases. The CDR3 loop spans 14 amino acids. Germline V gene lookup returns CDR1 SQVTM and CDR2 ANQGSEA. V dropped 3 bases and J dropped 5 bases, with 16 bases sitting between them. Here the CDR3 reads CSVEMPRTVETQYF. The CDR3 coding sequence is TGCAGCGTTGAGATGCCGAGGACAGTCGAGACCCAGTACTTC.

This clonotype was detected ten times or more. The V and J genes are TRBV24-1 and TRBJ1-5; D unclear. Germline loops: CDR1 KGHDR, CDR2 SFDVKD. Between the trimmed V and J ends, which lost 4 bases and 7 bases, there was a span of 10 bases. The CDR3 spans 13 residues. The CDR3 reads CATSENGQQPQHF. DNA for the CDR3: TGTGCCACCAGTGAAAATGGCCAGCAGCCCCAGCATTTT.

The genes are TRBV7-2 and TRBJ2-1; 16 bases agree with TRBD2. The CDR3 contains 19 residues. V shed 3 bases, J shed 7 bases, and the junction held 12 bases outside the gene matches. CDR1 and CDR2 from the germline V gene are SGHTA and FQGNSA. CDR3 residues: CASSFLPGLAGGPMNEQFF. CDR3 in DNA: TGTGCCAGCAGCTTCCTCCCGGGACTAGCGGGAGGGCCTATGAATGAGCAGTTCTTC.

This clonotype was seen many times. The CDR3, as DNA: TGTGCCAGCAGTTTGCGGGAGAGGTACGAGCAGTACTTC. This translates into CASSLRERYEQYF. The chain uses TRBV27 and TRBJ2-7; 7 nucleotides align to TRBD2. CDR3 length: 13 residues. V shed 3 bases and J 4 bases; nucleotides not matched to a gene: 3. The V gene's germline CDR1 is MNHEY and CDR2 SMNVEV (reference sequence).

This chain links TRBV29-1 with TRBJ2-3, with 7 positions matching TRBD2. The CDR3 has 11 residues. CDR1 and CDR2 (germline): SQVTM, ANQGSEA. Trimming cost V 5 bases and J 5 bases; bases outside gene matches: 1. The CDR3 protein is CSVIAGDTQYF. CDR3 DNA: TGCAGCGTTATAGCGGGAGATACGCAGTATTTT.

Concerning this clonotype: A much larger clone sits a single nucleotide away, making a read error possible. The V gene is TRBV2, the J gene TRBJ2-2; D call uncertain. Germline assignment: CDR1 SNHLY and CDR2 FYNNEI. CDR3 size: 15 residues. In nucleotides, the CDR3 is TGTGCCAGCAATGAAAGCAGAGCGAACACCGGGGAGCTGTTTTTT. It codes for CASNESRANTGELFF.

This clonotype was seen at least ten times. The chain recombines TRBV29-1 with TRBJ2-7; D is tentatively TRBD1 or TRBD2 (5 bases each). Between the trimmed V and J ends, which lost 1 base and 0 bases, there was a span of 22 bases. The CDR3 contains 18 residues. Germline V lookup: CDR1 SQVTM, CDR2 ANQGSEA. CDR3: CSVEGVYQGATISYEQYF. The CDR3 DNA follows: TGCAGCGTTGAAGGGGTATATCAGGGAGCGACCATCTCCTACGAGCAGTACTTC.

The chain is built from TRBV27 and TRBJ1-3; D is ambiguous. The CDR3 is 16 amino acids. Germline V gives CDR1 MNHEY, CDR2 SMNVEV (reference sequence). V dropped 0 bases and J dropped 0 bases, with 9 bases sitting between them. CDR3 sequence reads: CASSLSHGNSGNTIYF. CDR3 coding DNA: TGTGCCAGCAGTTTATCGCACGGGAACTCTGGAAACACCATATATTTT.